The following is a TCR beta chain sequence with its context. The data are from a study of T cell changes during pregnancy in multiple sclerosis. The CDR3 sequence is 10 residues long. Germline V gene data show CDR1 as SNHLY and CDR2 as FYNNEI. V was cut by 8 bases and J by 3 bases, with 5 bases left in between. Measured with immunoSEQ multiplex PCR; TCRdb has only the in-frame clones, and not every one. The sample contains fewer than 90,000 clones, about 90% of which appear only once. The source was peripheral blood, collected in the second trimester of pregnancy. This clonotype was obtained from a female donor with multiple sclerosis, enrolled in a pregnancy study. The rearrangement joins TRBV2 to TRBJ2-7; D unresolved. DNA of the CDR3: TGTGCCAGCTCCATCTACGAGCAGTACTTC. Amino acid sequence: CASSIYEQYF.